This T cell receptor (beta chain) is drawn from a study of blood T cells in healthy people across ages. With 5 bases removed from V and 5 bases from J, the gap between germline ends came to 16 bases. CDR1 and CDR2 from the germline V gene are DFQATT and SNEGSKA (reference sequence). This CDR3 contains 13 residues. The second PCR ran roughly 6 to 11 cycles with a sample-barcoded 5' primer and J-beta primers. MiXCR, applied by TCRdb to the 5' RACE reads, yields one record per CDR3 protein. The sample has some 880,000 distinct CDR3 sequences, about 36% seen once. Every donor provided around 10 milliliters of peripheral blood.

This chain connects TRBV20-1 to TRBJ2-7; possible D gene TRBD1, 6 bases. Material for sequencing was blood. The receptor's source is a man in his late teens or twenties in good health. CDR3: CSAETGLRDEQYF. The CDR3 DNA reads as TGCAGTGCTGAGACAGGTTTAAGGGACGAGCAGTACTTC.